What follows describes a single TCR beta chain. Original processing notes: Amplification of reference gene primers provided the estimated nucleated cell counts. TCRdb keeps only in-frame clones here, not all; method: immunoSEQ multiplex PCR. V, J and clone size are those of that table, while D and trimming were read from the DNA. Here the sample spans over 50,000 clones, approximately 80% being singletons. These data belong to a study of blood T cell repertoires in COVID-19. Study background: Acute and convalescent COVID-19 samples came from the United States, Italy and Spain. T cells, B-cell-depleted T cells, or PBMCs supplied cDNA or gDNA.

V lost 1 base to trimming and J lost 9 bases, with 13 bases between them. This CDR3 spans 15 amino acids. Germline CDR1 and CDR2: LGHDT and YNNKEL (reference sequence). The TCR sequence derives from a human donor with active or convalescent COVID-19. The donor label of this sample is uncertain. This chain uses TRBV3-1 (or the pseudogene TRBV3-2) with TRBJ1-6; D is unclear. Sequenced: peripheral blood. The CDR3 here is CASSQGTPNGSPLHF. The DNA of the CDR3 is TGTGCCAGCAGCCAAGGCACCCCCAACGGTTCACCCCTCCACTTT.